This TCR beta chain was found in a study of blood T cell repertoires in COVID-19. Study background: Whether acute or convalescent, the COVID-19 samples came from the United States, Italy and Spain. T cells, B-cell-depleted T cells, or PBMCs supplied cDNA or gDNA.

Living in roughly 25 US areas, the participants were between roughly 18 and 95 years of age. TCRdb's table, derived via immunoSEQ multiplex PCR, lists solely in-frame clones and lacks some. This sample has roughly 240,000 clones, with more than 70% found just once. CDR1 is MDHEN, CDR2 SYDVKM, per germline. This CDR3 has 12 amino acids. The ends were cut back, 3 bases at V and 5 bases at J, with 7 bases in the middle. This clonotype was sampled from a woman between 45 and 60 years old who had recovered from COVID-19. The sequenced sample was PBMCs or T cells enriched from blood (not recorded which). V usage is TRBV28 and J usage is TRBJ2-5, with D unresolved. The CDR3 here is CASSLVRETQYF. The CDR3 region has the DNA TGTGCCAGCAGTTTGGTGCGGGAGACCCAGTACTTC.